Included here is one T cell receptor beta chain sequence, with context. For recovered donors of Cohort 3, there were two negative PCRs, clearance, or symptom resolution. Trimming shortened V by 5 bases and J by 2 bases, and 6 bases separated the two germline ends. The CDR3 covers 13 residues. Repertoires were generated with immunoSEQ multiplex PCR, while TCRdb's copy carries only in-frame clones and drops some. The sample contains roughly 180,000 clones, approximately 80% of which appear only once. This record belongs to a study of blood T cell repertoires in COVID-19. This TCR was recovered from a woman aged 55 to 70 who had recovered from COVID-19. The chain joins TRBV12-3 or TRBV12-4 to TRBJ2-2, with no clear D. The sample was PBMCs or T cells enriched from blood (not recorded which). The CDR3 sequence is CASSATNTGELFF. The CDR3 DNA reads as TGTGCCAGCAGTGCAACAAACACCGGGGAGCTGTTTTTT.